The 6 T cell receptor beta chains presented below share a single source sample, sequenced in a study of T cells after yellow fever vaccination. TCRdb passed the 5' RACE reads through MiXCR, listing each CDR3 protein once. The data show some 350,000 distinct CDR3 sequences, more than 5.5% seen once. This specimen was PBMCs, taken 5 days after the yellow fever booster vaccination. Every receptor here comes from a man aged 25-45 years who received the YFV17D yellow fever vaccine.

This clonotype was counted only a few times. The V call is TRBV19, the J call TRBJ2-5; 11 bases fit TRBD1. CDR1 is LNHDA, CDR2 SQIVND, per germline (reference sequence). V dropped 7 bases and J dropped 3; count of bases not matched to a gene: 7. This CDR3 has 15 amino acids. As DNA, the CDR3 is TGTGCCAGTAACGCCGGGACAGGGGGAAAAGAGACCCAGTACTTC. It codes for CASNAGTGGKETQYF.

At least ten counts were recorded for this clonotype. The J gene is TRBJ2-1, the V gene TRBV20-1, with 8 nucleotides matching TRBD2. The CDR3 is made up of 15 amino acids. Germline CDR1 reads DFQATT; CDR2 reads SNEGSKA (reference sequence). The junction had 15 bases not matched to a gene; V was cut back by 6 bases and J by 8 bases. In nucleotides, the CDR3 is TGCAGTGCCCCGATAGCCCCGGGAGGGTACGATGAGCAGTTCTTC. Translated: CSAPIAPGGYDEQFF.

Only a few counts were recorded for this clonotype. The CDR3 reads CASSPPPGGEETQYF. In DNA form, the CDR3 reads TGTGCCAGCAGCCCTCCTCCCGGCGGGGAAGAGACCCAGTACTTC. The V call is TRBV5-4, the J call TRBJ2-5, with a possible D match to TRBD2 (6 bases). The CDR3 runs to 15 residues. Trimming shortened V by 4 bases and J by 3 bases, and 16 bases separated the two germline ends. CDR1 is SGHNT, CDR2 YYREEE, per germline (reference sequence).

The chain combines TRBV12-3 or TRBV12-4 with TRBJ1-5; D is unresolved. The ends were cut back, 5 bases at V and 7 bases at J, with 12 bases in the middle. The CDR3 is 13 amino acids. The CDR3 reads CASSQMGPQPQHF. CDR3 coding DNA: TGTGCCAGCAGTCAAATGGGCCCGCAGCCCCAGCATTTT.

This clonotype was counted ten times or more. V is TRBV6-2 or TRBV6-3 and J is TRBJ2-4, with 15 positions matching TRBD2. Trimming removed 4 bases from V and 2 bases from J; junction bases left unmatched: 9. From germline, CDR1 is MNHEY and CDR2 SVGEGT. The CDR3 extends over 19 amino acids. The CDR3 nucleotides are TGTGCCAGCAGTTCGTCCGGGACTAGCGGGAGGCAGCCCAAAAACATTCAGTACTTC. It is translated as CASSSSGTSGRQPKNIQYF.

There are many counts of this clonotype. The V call is TRBV2, the J call TRBJ2-7, with TRBD1 matching 8 bases. This CDR3 has 13 residues. V lost 5 bases to trimming and J lost 3 bases; unmatched junction nucleotides: 3. Germline values: CDR1 SNHLY, CDR2 FYNNEI. The chain's CDR3 is CASSWDRSYEQYF. In DNA, the CDR3 is TGTGCCAGCAGTTGGGACAGGAGCTACGAGCAGTACTTC.